This is a list of T cell receptor beta chains from one sample in a study of blood T cell repertoires in COVID-19. Assay used: immunoSEQ multiplex PCR; TCRdb lists only in-frame clones, some missing. The data contain fewer than 25,000 clones, 70% to 90% of them singletons. The specimen sequenced was peripheral blood. The receptors shown here come from a human donor in a cohort sampled during active COVID-19. Each CDR3 is given with its conserved first and last residue. The D gene is left open where the match is weak. Expanded clones are given a class, and other clones once, few, many or no size at all.

D gene	V gene	clone size	J gene	CDR3 protein	CDR3 DNA
TRBD1	TRBV14	-	TRBJ1-1	CASSPLGQGVLAAFF	TGTGCCAGCAGCCCTCTAGGACAGGGAGTACTGGCAGCTTTCTTT
-	TRBV28	-	TRBJ1-2	CASRQLNYGYTF	TGTGCCAGCAGACAACTAAACTATGGCTACACCTTC
-	TRBV6-5	-	TRBJ2-1	CASKLGWGLNNEQFF	TGTGCCAGCAAACTTGGGTGGGGCCTAAACAATGAGCAGTTCTTC
-	TRBV9	-	TRBJ1-5	CASSVGSGNQPQHF	TGTGCCAGCAGCGTAGGTTCAGGCAATCAGCCCCAGCATTTT
-	TRBV12-3/TRBV12-4	-	TRBJ2-1	CASSTGFVNEQFF	TGTGCCAGCAGTACAGGGTTCGTGAATGAGCAGTTCTTC
TRBD1	TRBV5-4	-	TRBJ2-7	CASSLGGQGYEQYF	TGTGCCAGCAGCTTGGGGGGACAGGGTTACGAGCAGTACTTC
-	TRBV7-9	once	TRBJ2-6	CASRTQTGFGANVLTF	TGTGCCAGCAGGACCCAGACGGGATTTGGGGCCAACGTCCTGACTTTC
TRBD1	TRBV27	-	TRBJ2-1	CASRRGQGVNEQFF	TGTGCCAGCAGAAGGGGACAGGGGGTGAATGAGCAGTTCTTC
-	TRBV13	-	TRBJ1-1	CASSPLTNTEAFF	TGTGCCAGCAGCCCTCTAACGAACACTGAAGCTTTCTTT
-	TRBV6-4	-	TRBJ2-1	CASSPGRDNEQFF	TGTGCCAGCTCCCCCGGGCGGGACAATGAGCAGTTCTTC
-	TRBV28	-	TRBJ1-1	CASSFLTVNTEAFF	TGTGCCAGCAGTTTCTTGACAGTGAACACTGAAGCTTTCTTT
TRBD1	TRBV3-1/TRBV3-2	few	TRBJ1-4	CASSLRTGGEKLFF	TGTGCCAGCAGCCTGAGGACAGGGGGTGAAAAACTGTTTTTT
-	TRBV5-1	-	TRBJ2-1	CASSLSQDTFNEQFF	TGCGCCAGCAGCTTGTCACAGGACACATTTAATGAGCAGTTCTTC
-	TRBV5-6	-	TRBJ2-1	CASSLAGSIPFF	TGTGCCAGCAGCTTGGCTGGTAGTATACCGTTCTTC
-	TRBV30	-	TRBJ1-6	CAWSGQVNSPLHF	TGTGCCTGGAGTGGACAGGTTAATTCACCCCTCCACTTT
TRBD2	TRBV11-3	once	TRBJ2-1	CASSSAGTSVSNEQFF	TGTGCCAGCAGTTCAGCCGGGACTAGCGTCTCCAATGAGCAGTTCTTC
-	TRBV29-1	-	TRBJ1-2	CSVEGAGYGYTF	TGCAGCGTTGAGGGGGCGGGCTATGGCTACACCTTC
-	TRBV7-9	-	TRBJ1-1	CASSLDRKNTEAFF	TGTGCCAGCAGCTTAGACAGGAAGAACACTGAAGCTTTCTTT
-	TRBV4-1	once	TRBJ2-4	CASSQGRAIVAKNIQYF	TGCGCCAGCAGCCAGGGGAGAGCCATTGTAGCCAAAAACATTCAGTACTTC
TRBD1	TRBV10-3	-	TRBJ2-7	CAISAGQNLVEQYF	TGTGCCATCAGTGCGGGACAGAACCTAGTGGAGCAGTACTTC
-	TRBV19	once	TRBJ2-1	CASSEENEQFF	TGTGCCAGTAGTGAGGAGAATGAGCAGTTCTTC
TRBD2	TRBV3-1/TRBV3-2	-	TRBJ2-7	CASSRGGSSYEQYF	TGTGCCAGCAGCCGGGGCGGGAGCTCCTACGAGCAGTACTTC
TRBD2	TRBV6-5	-	TRBJ2-1	CASSGGTRNNEQFF	TGTGCCAGCAGCGGGGGGACTAGGAACAATGAGCAGTTCTTC
TRBD1	TRBV10-3	-	TRBJ2-1	CAISDQSTGLSYNEQFF	TGTGCCATCAGTGATCAGTCGACAGGGCTCTCCTACAATGAGCAGTTCTTC
-	TRBV5-1	-	TRBJ1-4	CASSFSGEKLFF	TGCGCCAGCAGCTTCTCGGGGGAAAAACTGTTTTTT
-	TRBV6-4	-	TRBJ2-7	CARESGLVSYEQYF	TGTGCCAGGGAAAGCGGCCTTGTCTCCTACGAGCAGTACTTC
TRBD2	TRBV5-4	-	TRBJ2-1	CASSSWTSEDEQFF	TGTGCCAGCAGTTCCTGGACTAGCGAGGATGAGCAGTTCTTC
TRBD1	TRBV30	-	TRBJ1-1	CAWSDPGGQGIRAFF	TGTGCCTGGAGTGACCCAGGGGGACAGGGGATAAGAGCTTTCTTT
TRBD1	TRBV6-5	few	TRBJ1-1	CASSRDRGTEAFF	TGTGCCAGCAGTCGCGACAGGGGCACTGAAGCTTTCTTT
TRBD1	TRBV28	-	TRBJ2-5	CASSRALQGAGETQYF	TGTGCCAGCAGTCGAGCCCTACAGGGGGCAGGGGAGACCCAGTACTTC
TRBD1	TRBV13	-	TRBJ2-1	CASSHGTGFSNEQFF	TGTGCCAGCAGCCACGGGACAGGTTTCTCCAATGAGCAGTTCTTC
-	TRBV7-3	few	TRBJ1-1	CASSYQGGTEAFF	TGTGCCAGCAGCTACCAGGGCGGCACTGAAGCTTTCTTT
TRBD2	TRBV4-1	-	TRBJ2-7	CASSQTSETSYEQYF	TGCGCCAGCAGCCAAACTAGCGAGACCTCCTACGAGCAGTACTTC
TRBD1	TRBV6-5	-	TRBJ1-5	CATWTGGGNQPQHF	TGTGCCACTTGGACAGGGGGAGGCAATCAGCCCCAGCATTTT
TRBD2	TRBV4-1	once	TRBJ2-1	CASSPRGGGLAPNEQFF	TGCGCCAGCAGCCCCCGAGGTGGGGGACTAGCGCCCAATGAGCAGTTCTTC
TRBD1	TRBV9	once	TRBJ1-2	CASSSRQGYGYTF	TGTGCCAGCAGCTCCCGACAGGGCTATGGCTACACCTTC
TRBD1	TRBV5-6	-	TRBJ1-5	CASSLADRDGQPQHF	TGTGCCAGCAGCTTGGCCGACAGGGATGGTCAGCCCCAGCATTTT
TRBD1	TRBV27	-	TRBJ2-5	CASSYRGEETQYF	TGTGCCAGCAGTTACAGGGGAGAAGAGACCCAGTACTTC
TRBD1	TRBV7-3	once	TRBJ2-2	CASSLLQGAYTGELFF	TGTGCCAGCAGCTTATTACAGGGGGCGTATACCGGGGAGCTGTTTTTT
-	TRBV11-2	-	TRBJ2-1	CASSPTRGSSYNEQFF	TGTGCCAGCTCACCGACTAGGGGAAGCTCCTACAATGAGCAGTTCTTC